This TCR beta chain was identified in a study of response to subunit inactivated influenza vaccine (dated by TCRdb to between 2017 and 2018). Concerning the study at large: To follow how T cells responded to a trivalent subunit inactivated influenza vaccine, the researchers relied on deep quantitative profiling of the T cell receptor repertoire. What the authors observed across the whole study: It was suggested by the authors that each seasonal influenza vaccination may recruit only a limited number of new T cells.

Library construction relied on RT-PCR. The instrument was an Illumina HiSeq 2500. TCRdb reprocessed the public reads (quality trimming at Q25 with fastp, clone calling with MiXCR) and kept in-frame beta chains. For every CDR3 protein sequence, its rows merge into one entry that carries the most common genes and DNA. The sample has under 800,000 distinct CDR3 sequences on record, approximately 13% of them singletons. The ten largest clones add up to approximately 7% of the sample. Turning to this clonotype: Its antigen remains undetermined. Base qualities are not recorded, but no much larger clone differs from it by a single base.

For this chain, trimming is 3 bases at the V end and 2 bases at the J end, and the number of junction bases without a gene match is 4. The CDR3 sequence holds 15 residues, the cysteine and phenylalanine included. Just CDR3 DNA is preserved here, 45 bases in frame from base 1. CDR1 and CDR2, looked up from the germline V gene, are SGDLS and YYNGEE. The rearrangement combines TRBV9 with TRBJ2-2; TRBD1 lines up with 7 middle nucleotides. This sample comprised PBMCs from blood, obtained around 14 days before vaccination. The TCR comes from a man aged 50 or older who received an inactivated influenza vaccine. Donor details come from another sample of the same person, matched by shared clones. The CDR3 protein is CASSDEGANTGELFF. In nucleotide form, the sequence is TGTGCCAGCAGCGACGAGGGGGCAAACACCGGGGAGCTGTTTTTT.